Listed below are T cell receptor beta chains from one sample, sequenced in a study of blood T cell repertoires in COVID-19. The table came from immunoSEQ multiplex PCR; TCRdb's copy has only in-frame clones and leaves some out. Among around 340,000 clones listed, 80% to 90% were seen once. The sequenced sample was peripheral blood. These receptors all stem from a man aged 25 to 45 with active or convalescent COVID-19. The CDR3 runs from the conserved cysteine through the conserved F or W. A D gene is named only where the DNA matches it firmly. A row's size may be missing; if present it is once, few, many or a size class.

D	V	length	size	J	DNA	CDR3
TRBD2	TRBV5-1	16	once	TRBJ2-1	TGCGCCAGCAGCTCGTATCTAGCGGGAGACTACAATGAGCAGTTCTTC	CASSSYLAGDYNEQFF
-	TRBV3-1/TRBV3-2	14	-	TRBJ1-6	TGTGCCAGCAGCCAAGACTATTCCCCCCTACCCCTCCACTTT	CASSQDYSPLPLHF
-	TRBV9	14	-	TRBJ2-2	TGTGCCAGCAGCGTTCTAGATGAGAACGGGGAGCTGTTTTTT	CASSVLDENGELFF
-	TRBV5-5	13	-	TRBJ1-1	TGTGCCAGCAGCCAGGACAGGAACACTGAAGCTTTCTTT	CASSQDRNTEAFF
-	TRBV2	11	-	TRBJ1-1	TGTGCCAGCAGTGTGGCAGTTGAAGCTTTCTTT	CASSVAVEAFF
TRBD1	TRBV6-2/TRBV6-3	16	-	TRBJ1-2	TGTGCCAGCAGTTACTCGCGGACAGGGAGAGACTATGGCTACACCTTC	CASSYSRTGRDYGYTF
-	TRBV5-5	14	-	TRBJ2-1	TGTGCCAGCAGCTCACAACAGGGAACCGATGAGCAGTTCTTC	CASSSQQGTDEQFF
TRBD1	TRBV12-3/TRBV12-4	13	once	TRBJ1-2	TGTGCCAGCAGCCTGACAGGGGCGGGAGGCTACACCTTC	CASSLTGAGGYTF
TRBD1	TRBV6-2/TRBV6-3	16	-	TRBJ2-7	TGTGCCAGCAGCCAGGGCCGGGACAGGGGGCCTTACGAGCAGTACTTC	CASSQGRDRGPYEQYF
-	TRBV9	15	-	TRBJ1-4	TGTGCCAGCAGCGCGGCTAGGGCCGGGGAGGAAAAACTGTTTTTT	CASSAARAGEEKLFF
-	TRBV7-9	14	once	TRBJ2-1	TGTGCCAGCACCGCGGGAAGCTCCTACAATGAGCAGTTCTTC	CASTAGSSYNEQFF
TRBD2	TRBV7-9	15	-	TRBJ2-1	TGTGCCAGCAGCTTGAGTCTAGCGGGAGAAAATGAGCAGTTCTTC	CASSLSLAGENEQFF
TRBD2	TRBV6-2/TRBV6-3	15	-	TRBJ2-1	TGTGCCAGCAGTTATCTAGCGGCATCCTACAATGAGCAGTTCTTC	CASSYLAASYNEQFF
-	TRBV4-3	16	-	TRBJ2-2	TGCGCCAGCAGCCAAGGACTAGTGGCGAACACCGGGGAGCTGTTTTTT	CASSQGLVANTGELFF
-	TRBV13	13	-	TRBJ1-1	TGTGCCAGCAGCCCGACAGGGAACACTGAAGCTTTCTTT	CASSPTGNTEAFF
-	TRBV19	12	-	TRBJ1-4	TGTGCCAGTAGCTACCAGGGGGAAAAACTGTTTTTT	CASSYQGEKLFF
-	TRBV14	17	-	TRBJ1-5	TGTGCCAGCAGCCCTCATCCCCCCCAGGCCAGCAATCAGCCCCAGCATTTT	CASSPHPPQASNQPQHF
TRBD2	TRBV30	16	-	TRBJ2-1	TGTGCCTGGAGTGGTGGGCTAGCGGGAGTCAACAATGAGCAGTTCTTC	CAWSGGLAGVNNEQFF
-	TRBV6-1	13	once	TRBJ1-5	TGTGCCAGCAGTGACACAGGAAATCAGCCCCAGCATTTT	CASSDTGNQPQHF
-	TRBV19	15	-	TRBJ2-3	TGTGCCAGTAGTATCGGCGGGACGCTACGGGATACGCAGTATTTT	CASSIGGTLRDTQYF
-	TRBV13	15	-	TRBJ2-5	TGTGCCAGCAGCCCCCGGCGCAGTCGAGGAGAGACCCAGTACTTC	CASSPRRSRGETQYF
-	TRBV7-7	14	-	TRBJ2-5	TGTGCCAGCAGCACAGGGTCGGGGTTGGAGACCCAGTACTTC	CASSTGSGLETQYF
-	TRBV9	15	-	TRBJ2-2	TGTGCCAGCAGCGTAGGAGTCGCGAACACCGGGGAGCTGTTTTTT	CASSVGVANTGELFF
TRBD1	TRBV7-2	15	-	TRBJ2-3	TGTGCCAGCAGCCCCGACAGGGCCAGCACAGATACGCAGTATTTT	CASSPDRASTDTQYF
TRBD1	TRBV19	14	-	TRBJ2-5	TGTGCCAGTAGTAGCCAGGGGGCAGGCGAGACCCAGTACTTC	CASSSQGAGETQYF
-	TRBV7-3	13	-	TRBJ2-5	TGTGCCAGCAGCAGAGGGTCCCCAGAGACCCAGTACTTC	CASSRGSPETQYF
TRBD1	TRBV28	13	-	TRBJ2-2	TGTGCCAGCCACAGGGGATCCACCGGGGAGCTGTTTTTT	CASHRGSTGELFF
TRBD2	TRBV5-1	16	-	TRBJ2-7	TGCGCCAGCAGCCCCGGACTAGCGGGGGGAAGCTACGAGCAGTACTTC	CASSPGLAGGSYEQYF
TRBD1	TRBV30	12	-	TRBJ1-2	TGTGCCTGGTCGACGGACAGGGTTAGCTACACCTTC	CAWSTDRVSYTF
-	TRBV7-9	14	-	TRBJ2-7	TGTGCCAGCAGCTTTTCAGCAGGGCCCTACGAGCAGTACTTC	CASSFSAGPYEQYF
TRBD1	TRBV19	14	-	TRBJ2-7	TGTGCCAGTAGTATGGGACAGGGGGCGCGTGAGCAGTACTTC	CASSMGQGAREQYF
-	TRBV5-4	14	-	TRBJ2-3	TGTGCCAGCAGCTTACGGACAGTAGAGGATACGCAGTATTTT	CASSLRTVEDTQYF
TRBD1	TRBV3-1/TRBV3-2	17	-	TRBJ1-3	TGTGCCAGCAGCTCTCGGGACAGGCGGCGGGTCGGAAACACCATATATTTT	CASSSRDRRRVGNTIYF
-	TRBV29-1	13	-	TRBJ1-3	TGCAGCGTTGCAGGGCTGGGAGGAAACACCATATATTTT	CSVAGLGGNTIYF
-	TRBV4-3	14	-	TRBJ1-6	TGCGCCAGCAGCCTACTTCGTCGGAATTCACCCCTCCACTTT	CASSLLRRNSPLHF
-	TRBV7-9	13	few	TRBJ2-1	TGTGCCAGCAGCCCGGGACTCCTCAATGAGCAGTTCTTC	CASSPGLLNEQFF
TRBD2	TRBV4-2	19	-	TRBJ2-3	TGTGCCAGCAGCCATGGATCTCGACTAGCGGGCCAGAGCACAGATACGCAGTATTTT	CASSHGSRLAGQSTDTQYF
-	TRBV12-3/TRBV12-4	13	few	TRBJ1-6	TGTGCCAGCAGTCAGCTCCAGGATTCACCCCTCCACTTT	CASSQLQDSPLHF
-	TRBV7-9	14	-	TRBJ1-2	TGTGCCAGCAGCTCTAACCAGGGCGAGTATGGCTACACCTTC	CASSSNQGEYGYTF
-	TRBV30	13	-	TRBJ2-7	TGTGCCTGGATCATGGCGACAGGCTACGAGCAGTACTTC	CAWIMATGYEQYF
-	TRBV7-6	11	-	TRBJ2-2	TGTGCCAGCAGCAACTCCGGGGAGCTGTTTTTT	CASSNSGELFF
-	TRBV4-3	15	few	TRBJ1-4	TGCGCCAGCAGCCAAAATCGTGGGACTGTTGAAAAACTGTTTTTT	CASSQNRGTVEKLFF
-	TRBV7-6	11	-	TRBJ2-5	TGTGCCAGCGGAAGAGGGATGACCCAGTACTTC	CASGRGMTQYF
-	TRBV27	16	-	TRBJ2-2	TGTGCCAGCAGTCACCTCGAGGGACTGAACACCGGGGAGCTGTTTTTT	CASSHLEGLNTGELFF
TRBD1	TRBV6-5	14	once	TRBJ2-5	TGTGCCAGCAGCCAGGGGGAGTTGGGCGAGACCCAGTACTTC	CASSQGELGETQYF